Below, 17 T cell receptor beta chains from the same sample are listed, as sequenced in a study of cytomegalovirus exposure and HLA in healthy donors. The PCR employed 60 Vbeta primers together with 13 Jbeta primers. Libraries were prepared by immunoSEQ multiplex PCR; TCRdb keeps only in-frame clonotypes and omits some of them. Among over 130,000 clones listed, about 75% were seen once. Input material: PBMCs. The origin of the receptors is a woman younger than 45 in good health and CMV-seronegative.

The chain uses TRBV14 and TRBJ2-5, with 7 positions matching TRBD1. Germline CDR1 and CDR2: SGHDN and FVKESK. V was pared by 4 bases and J by 2 bases, with 1 base of the junction left unmatched. The CDR3 totals 13 residues. In DNA, the CDR3 is TGTGCCAGCAGCCGACAGGGACAAGAGACCCAGTACTTC. Translation: CASSRQGQETQYF.

The chain links TRBV30 to TRBJ2-7; 8 bases match TRBD2. The CDR3 contains 15 residues. Trimming removed 1 base from V and 2 bases from J; junction bases left unmatched: 7. Germline-derived CDR1 and CDR2 are GTSNPN and SVGIG (reference sequence). CDR3 DNA sequence: TGTGCCTGGAGTGGTAGCGGGAACTTCGCCTACGAGCAGTACTTC. Translated, it gives CAWSGSGNFAYEQYF.

The chain links TRBV28 to TRBJ1-5; possibly TRBD1 for D (5 bases). Germline V gene data show CDR1 as MDHEN and CDR2 as SYDVKM. The CDR3 has 15 amino acids. V lost 7 bases and J lost 4, with 17 bases in between. The CDR3 DNA reads TGTGCCAGCAACACCGGGGGATCGGTGAATCAGCCCCAGCATTTT. It is translated as CASNTGGSVNQPQHF.

This clone turned up a few times. In DNA, the CDR3 is TGTGCCAGCAGCTTAGAGGGAGGCTATAATTCACCCCTCCACTTT. This codes for CASSLEGGYNSPLHF. The genes are TRBV5-6 and TRBJ1-6, with D uncertain. CDR1 and CDR2 from the germline V gene are SGHDT and YYEEEE. The V end lost 2 bases, the J end lost 3 bases, and 9 bases lay between the germline ends. The CDR3 is 15 residues long.

The chain combines TRBV18 with TRBJ1-1; no clear D. Trimming cost V 0 bases and J 3 bases, with 11 bases left between them. Germline V gene lookup returns CDR1 KGHSH and CDR2 LQKENI. The CDR3 contains 15 residues. The CDR3 nucleotides read TGTGCCAGCTCACCACCTCCCAGTCTCGACACTGAAGCTTTCTTT. It is translated as CASSPPPSLDTEAFF.

The chain joins TRBV4-1 to TRBJ1-1; D uncertain. The CDR3 runs 14 residues. The V gene's germline CDR1 is MGHRA and CDR2 YSYEKL. Trimming removed 4 bases at V and 4 bases at J, with 13 bases between. CDR3 region: CASSLWAVRTEAFF. In DNA form, the CDR3 reads TGCGCCAGCAGCCTTTGGGCCGTCCGCACTGAAGCTTTCTTT.

The rearrangement joins TRBV7-6 to TRBJ2-5; 10 nucleotides match TRBD2. The J call may be wrong; the DNA end is better matched by TRBJ2-7. The CDR3 loop spans 14 amino acids. Germline CDR1 and CDR2: SGHVS and FNYEAQ. CDR3 bases: TGTGCCAGCAGCCCTACTAGCGGGATATACGAGCAGTACTTC. Protein product: CASSPTSGIYEQYF.

The count of this clone is one. The V gene is TRBV5-1, the J gene TRBJ1-3; D is perhaps TRBD1 (5 bases). Trimming cost V 0 bases and J 0 bases, with 13 bases left between them. Germline values: CDR1 SGHRS, CDR2 YFSETQ. CDR3 length: 17 residues. The CDR3 reads CASSLDGTAGSGNTIYF. DNA for the CDR3: TGCGCCAGCAGCTTGGATGGGACTGCAGGCTCTGGAAACACCATATATTTT.

This chain links TRBV2 with TRBJ2-3, with 12 bases matching TRBD2. After removal of 4 bases from V and 2 bases from J, the junction contained 1 base not matched to a gene. Germline V gives CDR1 SNHLY, CDR2 FYNNEI. The CDR3 extends over 15 amino acids. Written as DNA, the CDR3 is TGTGCCAGCAGTGGACTAGCGGGGGCCACAGATACGCAGTATTTT. It codes for CASSGLAGATDTQYF. Full variable domain (outside the CDR3, taken from reference TRBV2 and TRBJ2-3): EPEVTQTPSHQVTQMGQEVILRCVPISNHLYFYWYRQILGQKVEFLVSFYNNEISEKSEIFDDQFSVERPDGSNFTLKIRSTKLEDSAMYFCASSGLAGATDTQYFGPGTRLTVL.

This chain links TRBV30 with TRBJ2-5; the match to TRBD2 covers 7 bases. Germline trimming cut 1 base from V and 5 bases from J; bases unmatched to any gene: 4. CDR1 GTSNPN and CDR2 SVGIG come from the germline V gene (reference sequence). This CDR3 spans 13 amino acids. In DNA form, the CDR3 reads TGTGCCTGGAGTGGGACTAGGCGGGAGACCCAGTACTTC. Amino acid sequence: CAWSGTRRETQYF.

This clone appeared a few times. V usage is TRBV4-2 and J usage is TRBJ2-2; D call uncertain. Per the germline V gene, CDR1 is LGHNA and CDR2 is YNFKEQ. Trimming stripped 4 bases from V and 5 bases from J, with 5 bases between. This CDR3 has 12 residues. The CDR3 reads CASSRPTGELFF. DNA of the CDR3: TGTGCCAGCAGCCGGCCAACCGGGGAGCTGTTTTTT.

This clone appeared once. The chain links TRBV11-2 to TRBJ2-1; maybe TRBD1 (6 bases). This CDR3 has 15 amino acids. CDR1 is SGHAT, CDR2 FQNNGV, per germline. Trimming removed 8 bases at V and 1 base at J, with 15 bases between. CDR3 region: CASSWVQGSYNEQFF. The CDR3 DNA sequence: TGTGCCAGCTCCTGGGTCCAGGGGTCCTACAATGAGCAGTTCTTC.

The chain is built from TRBV7-3 and TRBJ2-2; D unclear. The V gene lost 4 bases and the J gene lost 0 bases, with 6 bases spanning the gap. Per the germline V gene, CDR1 is SGHTA and CDR2 is FQGTGA. The CDR3 runs 14 residues. The CDR3 region is CASSSKSNTGELFF. In nucleotides, the CDR3 is TGTGCCAGCAGCTCCAAATCGAACACCGGGGAGCTGTTTTTT. The variable domain in full, completed from reference TRBV7-3 and TRBJ2-2, reads GAGVSQTPSNKVTEKGKYVELRCDPISGHTALYWYRQSLGQGPEFLIYFQGTGAADDSGLPNDRFFAVRPEGSVSTLKIQRTERGDSAVYLCASSSKSNTGELFFGEGSRLTVL.

CDR3 sequence (DNA): TGTGCCAGCTCACCAAATCAGGCGGGAGAGGGCACAGATACGCAGTATTTT. It translates to CASSPNQAGEGTDTQYF. The V and J genes are TRBV18 and TRBJ2-3, with 7 nucleotides matching TRBD2. Germline-derived CDR1 and CDR2 are KGHSH and LQKENI. The CDR3 contains 17 residues. Unmatched junction bases numbered 9, after V lost 2 bases and J lost 1 base.

This chain connects TRBV13 to TRBJ1-1; the D gene is possibly TRBD1 (6 bases). The length of the CDR3 is 12 residues. Trimming cost V 3 bases and J 11 bases, with 13 bases left between them. The germline V gene encodes CDR1 PRHDT and CDR2 FYEKMQ (reference sequence). The CDR3 sequence: CASSFMDSAAFF. The CDR3 nucleotides are TGTGCCAGCAGCTTTATGGACAGTGCGGCTTTCTTT.

The rearrangement links TRBV7-8 to TRBJ1-6; weak D call: TRBD1 (5 bases). Trimming took off 1 base at V and 9 bases at J, with 13 bases between the two ends. The CDR3 is 15 residues long. The germline gives CDR1 SGHVS, CDR2 FQNEAQ. CDR3 sequence (DNA): TGTGCCAGCAGCTTAGACGCACGCGGGGGTTCACCCCTCCACTTT. Its translation: CASSLDARGGSPLHF.

This clone was seen more than once but under ten times. The rearrangement joins TRBV6-1 to TRBJ1-2, with a possible D match to TRBD1 (5 bases). Germline V gives CDR1 MNHNS, CDR2 SASEGT. V was trimmed by 6 bases and J by 5 bases, leaving 16 bases between them. The CDR3 contains 14 residues. In DNA, the CDR3 is TGTGCCAGCAGACCCAGACAGTCCTTGTATGGCTACACCTTC. Amino acids: CASRPRQSLYGYTF.